Reported below is one TCR beta chain. Its antigen is not known. One entry per CDR3 protein results from TCRdb running MiXCR on the 5' RACE reads. The sample carries 400,000 to 450,000 distinct CDR3 sequences, 15% to 20% recorded once. This specimen comes from a study of CD8 T cells in ankylosing spondylitis. Study results and limitations: As reported, disease-linked clones showed significant enrichment in matched ankylosing spondylitis synovial fluid. Apparently characteristic of ankylosing spondylitis blood was a TCR beta motif (roughly eight highly homologous variants).

Germline values: CDR1 MGHDK, CDR2 SYGVNS. This CDR3 contains 16 residues. J was trimmed by 3 bases and V by 1 base; bases with no gene match: 3. The receptor comes from a male donor with ankylosing spondylitis. V gene TRBV25-1 combines with J gene TRBJ1-4, with 9 bases matching TRBD1. Sequencing used blood, either unsorted or a sorted T cell fraction (not recorded which). The CDR3 sequence: CASSEFTGGSNEKLFF. CDR3 nucleotide sequence: TGTGCCAGCAGTGAATTCACAGGGGGCTCTAATGAAAAACTGTTTTTT.